These 25 T cell receptor beta chains originate from one sample sequenced in a study of OX40 agonist ivuxolimab in advanced cancers. Generated by immunoSEQ multiplex PCR, the TCRdb table keeps only in-frame clones and is missing some. This table holds roughly 92,000 clones, around nine tenths found once. The sample here was CD4+ or CD8+ T cells sorted from blood, taken in a trial of the OX40 agonist ivuxolimab. The receptor source for this set is an adult with an advanced solid tumor such as melanoma, head and neck, liver or kidney cancer.

The chain has TRBV5-1 and TRBJ2-5; 11 positions match TRBD2. The ends lost 0 bases at V and 3 bases at J; junction bases unmatched: 4. The CDR3 is 16 residues long. Germline lookup yields CDR1 SGHRS and CDR2 YFSETQ. CDR3 sequence reads: CASSLVPLAGEETQYF. The CDR3 DNA follows: TGCGCCAGCAGCTTGGTCCCACTAGCGGGAGAAGAGACCCAGTACTTC.

The gene calls are TRBV28 and TRBJ1-4; 7 positions agree with TRBD1. This CDR3 has 14 amino acids. J gave up 3 bases and V 6 bases, and 4 bases lay outside the gene matches. Germline assignment: CDR1 MDHEN and CDR2 SYDVKM. The chain's CDR3 is CASRPGGANEKLFF. CDR3 DNA: TGTGCCAGCAGGCCAGGGGGAGCTAATGAAAAACTGTTTTTT.

This rearrangement joins TRBV5-6 to TRBJ2-1; 14 bases map to TRBD2. J lost 7 bases, V lost 2 bases, and 8 bases had no gene match. The CDR3 totals 17 residues. The germline V gene encodes CDR1 SGHDT and CDR2 YYEEEE. The CDR3 protein is CASSFYGGLAGVNEQFF. CDR3 in DNA: TGTGCCAGCAGCTTCTACGGGGGACTAGCGGGAGTGAATGAGCAGTTCTTC.

The chain combines TRBV15 with TRBJ1-2; TRBD1 agrees at 8 bases. The CDR3 extends over 14 amino acids. Germline-derived CDR1 and CDR2 are LNHNV and YYDKDF (reference sequence). The ends lost 1 base at V and 14 bases at J; junction bases unmatched: 12. CDR3 in DNA: TGTGCCACCAGCAGAGGAGGACAGGGTCCGACCGTTACCTTC. Amino acids: CATSRGGQGPTVTF.

The V gene is TRBV5-4, the J gene TRBJ1-6; TRBD1 matches 8 bases. This CDR3 has 14 residues. With 2 bases clipped from V and 6 bases from J, the junction kept 1 base outside the gene matches. The V gene's germline CDR1 is SGHNT and CDR2 YYREEE (reference sequence). In DNA, the CDR3 is TGTGCCAGCAGCTTCGACAGGGGTAATTCACCCCTCCACTTT. Translated, it gives CASSFDRGNSPLHF.

This rearrangement joins TRBV11-2 to TRBJ2-5, with 7 bases fitting TRBD2. J lost 5 bases, V lost 4 bases, and 7 bases had no gene match. The CDR3 has 14 amino acids. In germline, CDR1 is SGHAT, CDR2 FQNNGV. Here the CDR3 reads CASSSSGLMETQYF. In DNA form, the CDR3 reads TGTGCCAGCAGCTCTAGCGGTTTGATGGAGACCCAGTACTTC.

V is TRBV9 and J is TRBJ2-5; D possibly corresponds to TRBD1 (6 bases). CDR1 is SGDLS, CDR2 YYNGEE, per germline. This CDR3 has 14 amino acids. Trimming cost V 4 bases and J 7 bases, with 17 bases left between them. The CDR3 DNA reads as TGTGCCAGCAGCCCAGGGGCTACCTCCGGGACCCAGTACTTC. This translates into CASSPGATSGTQYF.

The V and J genes are TRBV7-9 and TRBJ2-4, with a weak D call TRBD1 (5 bases). Trimming took off 4 bases at V and 9 bases at J, with 13 bases between the two ends. CDR3 length: 13 amino acids. CDR1 and CDR2 (germline): SEHNR, FQNEAQ (reference sequence). In DNA form, the CDR3 reads TGTGCCAGCAGCTGGCAGGGTCGGGCCATTCAGTACTTC. Translating it yields CASSWQGRAIQYF. The whole variable domain, filled in from reference TRBV7-9 and TRBJ2-4, reads DTGVSQNPRHKITKRGQNVTFRCDPISEHNRLYWYRQTLGQGPEFLTYFQNEAQLEKSRLLSDRFSAERPKGSFSTLEIQRTEQGDSAMYLCASSWQGRAIQYFGAGTRLSVL.

The chain combines TRBV5-1 with TRBJ2-7; D may be TRBD2 (5 bases). This CDR3 is 13 amino acids long. V was cut by 4 bases and J by 3 bases, with 11 bases left in between. Germline CDR1 reads SGHRS; CDR2 reads YFSETQ. The CDR3 loop reads CASSPGSGYEQYF. CDR3 nucleotides: TGCGCCAGCAGCCCGGGGTCGGGCTACGAGCAGTACTTC.

The V call is TRBV5-1, the J call TRBJ2-3, with a tentative D call TRBD2 (5 bases). The V end was cut by 0 bases, the J end by 1 base, with 6 bases between. CDR3 length: 14 amino acids. Per germline, CDR1 SGHRS and CDR2 YFSETQ. CDR3 nucleotides: TGCGCCAGCAGCTTGGTGAGGGGCACAGATACGCAGTATTTT. Its protein is CASSLVRGTDTQYF.

The chain carries TRBV7-9 and TRBJ1-5, with TRBD1 matching 9 bases. The CDR3 is 18 amino acids. The germline V gene has CDR1 SEHNR and CDR2 FQNEAQ (reference sequence). J gave up 2 bases and V 1 base, and 9 bases lay outside the gene matches. The CDR3 DNA is TGTGCCAGCAGCTTAGACAGGGGGCTTAATGTTGGCAATCAGCCCCAGCATTTT. Translating it yields CASSLDRGLNVGNQPQHF.

This chain uses TRBV5-8 with TRBJ1-5; D possibly corresponds to TRBD1 (6 bases). This CDR3 comprises 16 residues. Per germline, CDR1 SGHTS and CDR2 YDEGEE. V dropped 4 bases and J dropped 2 bases, with 16 bases sitting between them. The DNA of the CDR3 is TGTGCCAGCAGCCTCGACAGGCGGGGGGGCAATCAGCCCCAGCATTTT. This gives the protein CASSLDRRGGNQPQHF.

This clone has just a few counts. The chain uses TRBV7-3 and TRBJ2-7; possible D gene TRBD1, 6 bases. Per germline, CDR1 SGHTA and CDR2 FQGTGA. V lost 4 bases and J lost 2, with 12 bases in between. The CDR3 totals 14 residues. CDR3 sequence reads: CASSSDRPPYEQYF. Written as DNA, the CDR3 is TGTGCCAGCAGCTCCGACAGGCCCCCCTACGAGCAGTACTTC.

V is TRBV6-6 and J is TRBJ2-2; 9 bases are shared with TRBD2. Germline-derived CDR1 and CDR2 are MNHNY and SVGAGI (reference sequence). The length of the CDR3 is 13 residues. DNA for the CDR3: TGTGCAGCGGGGCTAGCGGGAAACGGGGAGCTGTTTTTT. As protein: CAAGLAGNGELFF.

CDR3 in DNA: TGTGCCAGCAGCGTGGGACTAGCGGGTGCTCAGACCCAGTACTTC. This codes for CASSVGLAGAQTQYF. V gene TRBV5-4 combines with J gene TRBJ2-5, with 12 nucleotides matching TRBD2. V lost 4 bases and J lost 6; bases outside the gene matches: 7. This CDR3 has 15 amino acids. From germline, CDR1 is SGHNT and CDR2 YYREEE (reference sequence).

The rearrangement uses TRBV9 and TRBJ2-3; 9 nucleotides match TRBD2. Looked up from germline, CDR1 is SGDLS and CDR2 is YYNGEE. The V segment lost 3 bases and the J segment 4 bases; nucleotides outside the gene matches: 9. CDR3 size: 16 residues. CDR3 residues: CASSAGWTSEADTQYF. CDR3 DNA: TGTGCCAGCAGCGCTGGATGGACTAGCGAGGCAGATACGCAGTATTTT.

V and J are TRBV21-1 and TRBJ2-7. TRBV21-1 is classified as a pseudogene. The CDR3 runs to 23 residues. The CDR3: CASGKGVYLPGMKPGRQSYEQYF. Written as DNA, the CDR3 is TGTGCCAGCGGCAAGGGAGTATACCTTCCCGGCATGAAACCGGGACGGCAATCCTACGAGCAGTACTTC.

The chain employs TRBV2 and TRBJ1-3; D not resolved. Between the trimmed V and J ends, which lost 4 bases and 3 bases, there was a span of 13 bases. The CDR3 runs 15 residues. Looked up from germline, CDR1 is SNHLY and CDR2 is FYNNEI. The CDR3 nucleotides read TGTGCCAGCAGTGTCGGTGGGGTGAGTGGAAACACCATATATTTT. Residues: CASSVGGVSGNTIYF.

V is TRBV6-5 and J is TRBJ1-4; maybe TRBD1 (5 bases). The V gene's germline CDR1 is MNHEY and CDR2 SVGAGI. With 4 bases removed from V and 0 bases from J, the gap between germline ends came to 12 bases. The CDR3 runs to 16 residues. The CDR3 DNA reads TGTGCCAGCAGTTGGGGACGCACAGCAACTAATGAAAAACTGTTTTTT. Translation gives CASSWGRTATNEKLFF.

The chain is built from TRBV9 and TRBJ1-2; D call uncertain. Looked up from germline, CDR1 is SGDLS and CDR2 is YYNGEE. The CDR3 runs to 15 residues. V was pared by 3 bases and J by 0 bases, with 12 bases between. The CDR3: CASSAVLSANYGYTF. The CDR3 DNA sequence: TGTGCCAGCAGCGCCGTCTTATCCGCTAACTATGGCTACACCTTC. Using reference TRBV9 and TRBJ1-2 for the parts outside the CDR3, the full variable domain is DSGVTQTPKHLITATGQRVTLRCSPRSGDLSVYWYQQSLDQGLQFLIQYYNGEERAKGNILERFSAQQFPDLHSELNLSSLELGDSALYFCASSAVLSANYGYTFGSGTRLTVV.

The genes are TRBV5-4 and TRBJ2-1; D ambiguous. The CDR3 contains 18 residues. The germline V gene encodes CDR1 SGHNT and CDR2 YYREEE (reference sequence). V dropped 3 bases and J dropped 12 bases, with 31 bases sitting between them. The CDR3 reads CASSSFSFRPNTPKGQFF. In DNA, the CDR3 is TGTGCCAGCAGCTCCTTTTCTTTTAGGCCCAATACCCCTAAAGGGCAGTTCTTC.

This chain links TRBV6-6 with TRBJ2-3, with TRBD2 matching 14 bases. V shed 7 bases and J 3 bases; nucleotides not matched to a gene: 6. The length of the CDR3 is 16 residues. Germline assignment: CDR1 MNHNY and CDR2 SVGAGI (reference sequence). CDR3 residues: CASKGTSGSLTDTQYF. CDR3 DNA sequence: TGTGCCAGCAAAGGGACTAGCGGGAGTTTGACAGATACGCAGTATTTT.

V is TRBV7-2 and J is TRBJ1-5, with a weak D call TRBD1 (5 bases). The ends were cut back, 5 bases at V and 5 bases at J, with 19 bases in the middle. This CDR3 region has 16 residues. Germline V gene data show CDR1 as SGHTA and CDR2 as FQGNSA. The CDR3 spells CASSPPGGRRDQPQHF. The CDR3, as DNA: TGTGCCAGCAGCCCCCCGGGGGGAAGGAGGGATCAGCCCCAGCATTTT.

V is TRBV27 and J is TRBJ1-1; TRBD1 is a possible D gene (6 bases). V lost 5 bases to trimming and J lost 2 bases, with 12 bases between them. CDR3 size: 14 residues. In germline, CDR1 is MNHEY, CDR2 SMNVEV (reference sequence). The CDR3 protein is CASSTRTENTEAFF. The CDR3 coding sequence is TGTGCCAGCAGTACGCGGACAGAAAACACTGAAGCTTTCTTT.

The V and J genes are TRBV11-2 and TRBJ2-7; 10 nucleotides align to TRBD2. The CDR3 is 15 amino acids. V shed 3 bases, J shed 2 bases, and the junction held 4 bases outside the gene matches. CDR1 SGHAT and CDR2 FQNNGV come from the germline V gene. Here the CDR3 reads CASSFLAGETYEQYF. CDR3 coding DNA: TGTGCCAGCAGCTTCCTAGCGGGGGAGACCTACGAGCAGTACTTC.